This TCR beta chain is drawn from a study of metastatic and nonmetastatic thyroid tumors. Study-wide findings and caveats: For both blood and tumor, malignant thyroid tumors reportedly showed significantly higher TCR beta diversity than benign nodules did.

All patients were untreated before thyroid surgery. This clone was seen only a few times. Its specificity is unknown. Germline CDR1 MNHEY, CDR2 SVGAGI. The V and J ends lost 4 bases and 5 bases, in that order; junction bases with no gene match: 4. This CDR3 comprises 13 residues. TCRdb re-called clones from the PCR reads using MiXCR. Altogether just over 15,000 clones are present, roughly 21% being singletons, with the ten largest covering around 10%. The specimen sequenced was tumor tissue. This chain connects TRBV6-5 to TRBJ2-7; 8 bases line up with TRBD1. This receptor was obtained from a female donor with papillary thyroid cancer or a benign thyroid nodule (not recorded which). Some clones in this sample may be carry-over from other donors' samples. The CDR3 loop is CASSSDREDEQYF. CDR3 nucleotide sequence: TGTGCCAGCAGTTCGGACAGGGAGGACGAGCAGTACTTC.